These T cell receptor beta chains were read from a single sample in a study of T cell repertoires in cytomegalovirus infection. No antigen has been identified for these receptors. TCRdb used MiXCR to reprocess the reads, holding one entry per CDR3 protein. This table has hundreds of thousands of distinct CDR3 sequences, around 35% appearing once. Sequenced material: cultured PBMCs, taken from culture after CMV antigen stimulation. The source is a human donor in good health (CMV status not recorded). Some clones in this sample may be carry-over from other donors' samples. The CDR3 runs from the conserved cysteine through the conserved F or W. Each record gives: J gene, V gene, CDR3 protein.

J: TRBJ2-2; V: TRBV6-1; CDR3: CASRYKTRNTGELFF
J: TRBJ2-3; V: TRBV7-6; CDR3: CASSLFAGSGTDTQYF
J: TRBJ2-5; V: TRBV6-6; CDR3: CASRGQYQEAQYF
J: TRBJ1-1; V: TRBV28; CDR3: CASTTFRGTEAFF
J: TRBJ1-1; V: TRBV4-1; CDR3: CASSYQYPQQGTEAFF
J: TRBJ1-1; V: TRBV7-2; CDR3: CASSSQVRTEAFF
J: TRBJ1-6; V: TRBV20-1; CDR3: CSVRGLAYNSPLHF
J: TRBJ2-5; V: TRBV28; CDR3: CASSSLASQYF
J: TRBJ2-3; V: TRBV6-1; CDR3: CASSFGAGLADTQYF
J: TRBJ2-7; V: TRBV7-2; CDR3: CASSLGLGSGGSSYEQYF
J: TRBJ1-6; V: TRBV6-1; CDR3: CASSERYRGGGSPLHF
J: TRBJ1-2; V: TRBV11-3; CDR3: CASSLKPRFNYGYTF
J: TRBJ2-3; V: TRBV28; CDR3: CASRSPSTDTQYF
J: TRBJ2-1; V: TRBV6-2/TRBV6-3; CDR3: CASSSRDVTLEQFF
J: TRBJ2-2; V: TRBV7-9; CDR3: CASRKTGANTGELFF
J: TRBJ2-5; V: TRBV7-6; CDR3: CASSLILPRETQYF
J: TRBJ2-7; V: TRBV7-2; CDR3: CASSLAGTVYEQYF
J: TRBJ2-7; V: TRBV7-6; CDR3: CASSLGIDEQYF
J: TRBJ2-5; V: TRBV4-2; CDR3: CASSPWVLQGPQEAQYF
J: TRBJ2-5; V: TRBV12-5; CDR3: CASGPGLAGQETQYF
J: TRBJ1-2; V: TRBV12-3/TRBV12-4; CDR3: CASSLRRAYGYTF
J: TRBJ2-7; V: TRBV20-1; CDR3: CSASRVALTVYEQYF
J: TRBJ1-5; V: TRBV11-2; CDR3: CASSTDLNQPQHF
J: TRBJ2-7; V: TRBV4-3; CDR3: CASSQVGQLYEQYF
J: TRBJ2-5; V: TRBV20-1; CDR3: CSARDWTSIPPETQYF
J: TRBJ2-1; V: TRBV11-2; CDR3: CASSLGRRESYNEQFF
J: TRBJ2-2; V: TRBV5-4; CDR3: CASSLQGATGELFF
J: TRBJ1-6; V: TRBV10-3; CDR3: CAIRGQGSYNSPLHF
J: TRBJ2-5; V: TRBV6-6; CDR3: CASSYSRDAQYF
J: TRBJ2-7; V: TRBV5-1; CDR3: CASSDGQGADEQYF
J: TRBJ1-6; V: TRBV6-1; CDR3: CATGVTGAISSYNSPLHF
J: TRBJ1-2; V: TRBV7-2; CDR3: CASSQTPPRQGLRYTF
J: TRBJ2-5; V: TRBV15; CDR3: CATSRDFGLETQYF
J: TRBJ2-2; V: TRBV7-2; CDR3: CASSLVPGPDTGELFF